A selection of T cell receptor beta chains follows, all from one sample in a study of T cell repertoires in cytomegalovirus infection. TCRdb called the reads again in MiXCR, with one record for every CDR3 protein. Among roughly 180,000 distinct CDR3 sequences listed, approximately 28% were seen once. The sample taken for sequencing was PBMCs. These receptors came from a human donor in good health (CMV status not recorded). Some clones in this sample may be carry-over from other donors' samples. The CDR3 runs from the conserved cysteine through the conserved F or W. Fields, in order: V gene, clone size, J gene, D gene, CDR3 DNA, CDR3 protein. The D gene is left open where the match is weak. Not all rows give a size; the values are once, few, many and, for expanded clones, a class.

v_call: TRBV7-4
clone_size: .
j_call: TRBJ2-1
d_call: .
cdr3_nt: TGTGCCAGCAGCTTAGGCGGCTCCTACAATGAGCAGTTCTTC
cdr3_aa: CASSLGGSYNEQFF

v_call: TRBV12-5
clone_size: few
j_call: TRBJ1-2
d_call: TRBD1
cdr3_nt: TGTGCTAGTGGGGGGAGGTTAACCCGGGACAGGGGCTTCGGCTACACCTTC
cdr3_aa: CASGGRLTRDRGFGYTF

v_call: TRBV12-3/TRBV12-4
clone_size: .
j_call: TRBJ1-2
d_call: TRBD1
cdr3_nt: TGTGCCAGCAGTTCCCCACAGGGGGGCTACACCTTC
cdr3_aa: CASSSPQGGYTF

v_call: TRBV6-1
clone_size: .
j_call: TRBJ2-1
d_call: TRBD1
cdr3_nt: TGTGCCAGCAGTGAAGAGGGGGCCTCCTACAATGAGCAGTTCTTC
cdr3_aa: CASSEEGASYNEQFF

v_call: TRBV6-2/TRBV6-3
clone_size: few
j_call: TRBJ1-5
d_call: .
cdr3_nt: TGTGCCAGCAGGGGCTACAGGGGCAATCAGCCCCAGCATTTT
cdr3_aa: CASRGYRGNQPQHF

v_call: TRBV6-5
clone_size: .
j_call: TRBJ2-5
d_call: .
cdr3_nt: TGTGCCAGCAGTTCCGGACAAAGGCCCCTGGGAGAGACCCAGTACTTC
cdr3_aa: CASSSGQRPLGETQYF

v_call: TRBV19
clone_size: many
j_call: TRBJ1-5
d_call: .
cdr3_nt: TGTGCCAGTAGGGGGTACGGTGGCGATCAGCCCCAGCATTTT
cdr3_aa: CASRGYGGDQPQHF

v_call: TRBV20-1
clone_size: once
j_call: TRBJ2-1
d_call: TRBD2
cdr3_nt: TGCAGTGCCCACACTAGCGGGGGGCCCCTATCCTACAATGAGCAGTTCTTC
cdr3_aa: CSAHTSGGPLSYNEQFF

v_call: TRBV12-3/TRBV12-4
clone_size: .
j_call: TRBJ2-5
d_call: .
cdr3_nt: TGTGCCAGCAGTTTTGGCAGGTTGGCCCAGGGGACCCAGTACTTC
cdr3_aa: CASSFGRLAQGTQYF

v_call: TRBV29-1
clone_size: .
j_call: TRBJ1-2
d_call: .
cdr3_nt: TGCAGCGTTGAGGCCAGCAACTATGGCTACACCTTC
cdr3_aa: CSVEASNYGYTF

v_call: TRBV29-1
clone_size: .
j_call: TRBJ1-1
d_call: .
cdr3_nt: TGCAGCTTAACTCCATCCTCCGGGATGAACACTGAAGCTTTCTTT
cdr3_aa: CSLTPSSGMNTEAFF

v_call: TRBV12-3/TRBV12-4
clone_size: few
j_call: TRBJ1-2
d_call: .
cdr3_nt: TGTGCCAGCAGTTTGAGCAGTGCCAGCTATGGCTACACCTTC
cdr3_aa: CASSLSSASYGYTF

v_call: TRBV6-2/TRBV6-3
clone_size: .
j_call: TRBJ1-1
d_call: .
cdr3_nt: TGTGCCAGCGGCCTGCCCCCCGCAATGGGAGCTTTCTTT
cdr3_aa: CASGLPPAMGAFF

v_call: TRBV7-6
clone_size: many
j_call: TRBJ2-3
d_call: .
cdr3_nt: TGTGCCAGCAGCTTAGCAGTGGCTCTTAGCACAGATACGCAGTATTTT
cdr3_aa: CASSLAVALSTDTQYF

v_call: TRBV29-1
clone_size: .
j_call: TRBJ2-3
d_call: .
cdr3_nt: TGCAGCGTCCTCGAAAGGGGAGATACGCAGTATTTT
cdr3_aa: CSVLERGDTQYF

v_call: TRBV29-1
clone_size: .
j_call: TRBJ2-7
d_call: .
cdr3_nt: TGCAGCGTGACCCCCACGCGGGGCGCGTACGAGCAGTACTTC
cdr3_aa: CSVTPTRGAYEQYF

v_call: TRBV29-1
clone_size: .
j_call: TRBJ1-1
d_call: .
cdr3_nt: TGCAGCGTTGTAATGGGAATGAACACTGAAGCTTTCTTT
cdr3_aa: CSVVMGMNTEAFF

v_call: TRBV7-6
clone_size: .
j_call: TRBJ2-3
d_call: .
cdr3_nt: TGTGCCAGCAGCTTAGCGGTGGTAGCGAGCACAGATACGCAGTATTTT
cdr3_aa: CASSLAVVASTDTQYF

v_call: TRBV7-2
clone_size: few
j_call: TRBJ2-3
d_call: .
cdr3_nt: TGTGCCAGCAGCCCAGCTCGCCTAGATACGCAGTATTTT
cdr3_aa: CASSPARLDTQYF

v_call: TRBV5-1
clone_size: .
j_call: TRBJ2-1
d_call: .
cdr3_nt: TGCGCCAGCAGCTCACCCGGGACGGTCTACAATGAGCAGTTCTTC
cdr3_aa: CASSSPGTVYNEQFF

v_call: TRBV30
clone_size: .
j_call: TRBJ2-3
d_call: .
cdr3_nt: TGTGCCTGGAGTAGGACCACGGATACGCAGTATTTT
cdr3_aa: CAWSRTTDTQYF

v_call: TRBV5-1
clone_size: .
j_call: TRBJ2-7
d_call: TRBD1
cdr3_nt: TGCGCCAGTGCCGGGACAGGGCTTTACGAGCAGTACTTC
cdr3_aa: CASAGTGLYEQYF

v_call: TRBV5-1
clone_size: .
j_call: TRBJ2-3
d_call: .
cdr3_nt: TGCGCCAGCACCCCGGCGGGGCAGGTTAAGCAGTATTTT
cdr3_aa: CASTPAGQVKQYF

v_call: TRBV6-6
clone_size: .
j_call: TRBJ1-2
d_call: TRBD1
cdr3_nt: TGTGCACTGGGACAGGGGAGCTATGGCTACACCTTC
cdr3_aa: CALGQGSYGYTF

v_call: TRBV2
clone_size: .
j_call: TRBJ1-2
d_call: TRBD1
cdr3_nt: TGTGCCAGCAACAAGGACAGGGATGGCTACACCTTC
cdr3_aa: CASNKDRDGYTF

v_call: TRBV6-5
clone_size: few
j_call: TRBJ2-5
d_call: .
cdr3_nt: TGTGCCAGCAGTTATCAACAGGGAGGGAAAGAGACCCAGTACTTC
cdr3_aa: CASSYQQGGKETQYF

v_call: TRBV7-2
clone_size: many
j_call: TRBJ2-1
d_call: .
cdr3_nt: TGTGCCAGCAGCCCGTACGACAGAAATGAGCAGTTCTTC
cdr3_aa: CASSPYDRNEQFF

v_call: TRBV28
clone_size: few
j_call: TRBJ1-2
d_call: .
cdr3_nt: TGTGCCAGCAGAGGGAAGGGGCACACCTTC
cdr3_aa: CASRGKGHTF

v_call: TRBV7-8
clone_size: many
j_call: TRBJ2-7
d_call: .
cdr3_nt: TGTGCCAGCAGCTTTGAAGGCTACGAGCAGTACTTC
cdr3_aa: CASSFEGYEQYF

v_call: TRBV5-1
clone_size: .
j_call: TRBJ2-3
d_call: .
cdr3_nt: TGCGCCAGCAGCTTGGGACCCATGGGGCAGCTTAGCACAGATACGCAGTATTTT
cdr3_aa: CASSLGPMGQLSTDTQYF

v_call: TRBV23-1
clone_size: .
j_call: TRBJ1-5
d_call: TRBD1
cdr3_nt: TGCGCCAGCAGTCAAACAGGGGAAGAGAGCAATCAGCCCCAGCATTTT
cdr3_aa: CASSQTGEESNQPQHF

v_call: TRBV10-3
clone_size: .
j_call: TRBJ1-2
d_call: TRBD1
cdr3_nt: TGTGCCATCAGTGAGTTCTATAAAGACCGGGACAGGGACTCTGGAGATGGCTACACCTTC
cdr3_aa: CAISEFYKDRDRDSGDGYTF